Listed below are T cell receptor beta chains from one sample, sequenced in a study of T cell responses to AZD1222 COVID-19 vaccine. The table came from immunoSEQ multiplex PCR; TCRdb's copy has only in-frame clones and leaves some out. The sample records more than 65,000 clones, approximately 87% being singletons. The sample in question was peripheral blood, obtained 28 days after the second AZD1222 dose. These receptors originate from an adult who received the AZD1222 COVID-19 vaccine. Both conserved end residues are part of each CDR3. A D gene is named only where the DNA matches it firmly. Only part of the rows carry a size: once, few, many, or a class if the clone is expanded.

CAIHPGLRGKGEELFF,TGTGCCATACACCCAGGACTCCGGGGCAAAGGCGAGGAGCTGTTTTTT,.,.,TRBV10-3,16,TRBJ2-2
CASSLNRGRRYGGAFF,TGTGCCAGCAGCTTGAACAGGGGAAGGCGCTACGGTGGAGCTTTCTTT,once,TRBD1,TRBV5-6,16,TRBJ1-1
CASSFQGYGYTF,TGTGCCAGCAGTTTCCAGGGCTATGGCTACACCTTC,.,.,TRBV5-5,12,TRBJ1-2
CATSRQISGNTIYF,TGTGCCACCAGCAGGCAGATCTCTGGAAACACCATATATTTT,.,.,TRBV15,14,TRBJ1-3
CASSPPVDFSGANVLTF,TGTGCCAGCTCACCACCGGTGGACTTCTCTGGGGCCAACGTCCTGACTTTC,.,.,TRBV18,17,TRBJ2-6
CASIAGRAILSTEAFF,TGTGCCAGTATAGCGGGCAGGGCAATTTTGAGTACTGAAGCTTTCTTT,.,.,TRBV19,16,TRBJ1-1
CASSLGGGRTPPQETQYF,TGTGCCAGCAGCTTAGGTGGGGGCCGGACCCCCCCGCAAGAGACCCAGTACTTC,few,.,TRBV7-9,18,TRBJ2-5
CASSSKGGGWADTQYF,TGTGCCAGCAGCTCGAAAGGGGGGGGCTGGGCAGATACGCAGTATTTT,.,.,TRBV11-3,16,TRBJ2-3
CASSLSRGPGNEQFF,TGTGCTAGCAGCTTAAGCAGGGGGCCGGGGAATGAGCAGTTCTTC,.,TRBD1,TRBV7-7,15,TRBJ2-1
CSASVVAGGTGELFF,TGCAGTGCTAGTGTGGTAGCGGGAGGGACCGGGGAGCTGTTTTTT,.,TRBD2,TRBV20-1,15,TRBJ2-2
CASSPGPGQGFYEQYF,TGCGCCAGCAGCCCTGGACCGGGACAGGGTTTCTACGAGCAGTACTTC,.,TRBD1,TRBV5-1,16,TRBJ2-7